A single sample is the source of the 28 T cell receptor beta chains below, sequenced in a study of T cell clonality in common variable immunodeficiency. Study-level results: In common variable immunodeficiency, TCR beta chains reportedly carried fewer deletions and N-nucleotide insertions.

The protocol was immunoSEQ multiplex PCR, while the TCRdb copy is restricted to in-frame clones and leaves out a portion. There are 30,000 to 35,000 clones in the sample, none observed a single time. What these receptors recognize is not known. The sequencing sample was made of peripheral blood mononuclear cells. These receptors were obtained from a human donor with common variable immunodeficiency.

This clone was seen a handful of times. Here the CDR3 reads CASSFTSHDFSGANVLTF. CDR3 bases read: TGCGCCAGCAGCTTCACCTCCCACGACTTCTCTGGGGCCAACGTC. V is TRBV5-1 and J is TRBJ2-6; D gene unclear. The read halts 3 residues ahead of the CDR3 end, with the missing end drawn from the germline J gene. Germline V gives CDR1 SGHRS, CDR2 YFSETQ. The CDR3 runs 18 residues. V was clipped by 2 bases and J by 0 bases, with 15 bases between them.

In its sample, this clone was seen a few times. From the germline J gene comes the end of the CDR3, since the read stops 3 residues before it. The genes are TRBV7-8 and TRBJ2-5; 12 bases are a match to TRBD2. The trim removed 4 bases at V and 7 bases at J, leaving 16 bases unmatched. Germline V gene lookup returns CDR1 SGHVS and CDR2 FQNEAQ. CDR3 length: 18 amino acids. The covered CDR3 bases are TGTGCCAGCAGCTCTTGGCATGTCCTAGCGGGAGGGCCACCGACC. As protein: CASSSWHVLAGGPPT. The CDR3 as a whole reads CASSSWHVLAGGPPTQYF.

Concerning this clone: The read stops 3 residues short of the end of the CDR3; the missing end is completed from the germline J gene. The rearrangement links TRBV7-2 to TRBJ2-5; 7 positions agree with TRBD2. CDR1 SGHTA and CDR2 FQGNSA come from the germline V gene. This CDR3 region has 13 residues. V lost 3 bases to trimming and J lost 3 bases; unmatched junction nucleotides: 1. Partial CDR3 DNA: TGTGCCAGCAGCTTCCTAGCGGAAGAGACC. Translating gives CASSFLAEET. The full CDR3 is CASSFLAEETQYF.

This clone appeared many times. The missing CDR3 end, 3 residues past where the read stops, is filled in from the germline J gene. V is TRBV5-4 and J is TRBJ2-7; 7 bases agree with TRBD2. Germline-derived CDR1 and CDR2 are SGHNT and YYREEE (reference sequence). CDR3 length: 14 residues. V shed 1 base, J shed 5 bases, and the junction held 6 bases outside the gene matches. The part of the CDR3 DNA that was read is TGTGCCAGCAGCTTGACCCCTAGCGGTAACGAG. The encoded protein is CASSLTPSGNE. The complete CDR3 sequence is CASSLTPSGNEQYF.

Many counts were recorded for this clone. Read sequence stops 3 residues before the CDR3 end, and the germline J gene provides the missing end. This chain links TRBV19 with TRBJ2-3, with a weak D call TRBD1 (6 bases). Germline loops: CDR1 LNHDA, CDR2 SQIVND (reference sequence). The V gene lost 4 bases and the J gene lost 5 bases, with 19 bases spanning the gap. This CDR3 contains 16 residues. Here the CDR3 reads CASSTSGVRGLDTQYF. CDR3 DNA, as far as it was read: TGTGCCAGTAGTACCTCCGGTGTGAGGGGGTTAGATACG.

Only a few counts were recorded for this clone. The CDR3 end lies 3 residues beyond the end of the read and is filled in from the germline J gene. The rearrangement joins TRBV5-6 to TRBJ2-7; 9 nucleotides agree with TRBD1. CDR3 length: 14 amino acids. V lost 4 bases to trimming and J lost 5 bases; unmatched junction nucleotides: 7. Per the germline V gene, CDR1 is SGHDT and CDR2 is YYEEEE. Partial CDR3 DNA: TGTGCCAGCAGCGCTCCGGGACAGGGTCACGAG. It translates to CASSAPGQGHE. In full, the CDR3 is CASSAPGQGHEQYF. Together with reference TRBV5-6 and TRBJ2-7, the CDR3 gives the full variable domain: DAGVTQSPTHLIKTRGQQVTLRCSPKSGHDTVSWYQQALGQGPQFIFQYYEEEERQRGNFPDRFSGHQFPNYSSELNVNALLLGDSALYLCASSAPGQGHEQYFGPGTRLTVT.

This clone was picked up a small number of times. The read falls 3 residues short of the CDR3 end, and the missing part is taken from the germline J gene. This chain connects TRBV7-8 to TRBJ2-7, with 7 bases that match TRBD2. V shed 4 bases, J shed 4 bases, and the junction held 7 bases outside the gene matches. From germline, CDR1 is SGHVS and CDR2 FQNEAQ. The CDR3 is 14 residues long. The CDR3 loop reads CASSSGGRGYEQYF. The sequenced part of the CDR3 DNA is TGTGCCAGCAGCTCGGGCGGGAGAGGGTACGAG.

This clone appeared a few times. The CDR3 end is not reached by the read, which stops 3 residues before it; the germline J gene fills it in. The chain recombines TRBV5-6 with TRBJ1-4; D perhaps matches TRBD1 (5 bases). Trimming shortened V by 4 bases and J by 3 bases, and 13 bases separated the two germline ends. Germline V gives CDR1 SGHDT, CDR2 YYEEEE. There are 15 residues in the CDR3. Incomplete CDR3 DNA: TGTGCCAGCAGCGGATACGACAGAGCTAATGAAAAA. Protein product: CASSGYDRANEK. The whole CDR3 protein reads CASSGYDRANEKLFF.

The sample holds many counts of this clone. The CDR3 is cut off 3 residues early in the read; its end comes from the germline J gene. The chain couples TRBV30 to TRBJ2-3; 7 bases fit TRBD2. With 0 bases clipped from V and 4 bases from J, the junction kept 4 bases outside the gene matches. Per germline, CDR1 GTSNPN and CDR2 SVGIG (reference sequence). This CDR3 has 14 amino acids. CDR3 loop: CAWSVIRGADTQYF. The CDR3 bases that were read are TGTGCCTGGAGTGTTATCCGGGGGGCAGATACG. The full variable domain, in which reference TRBV30 and TRBJ2-3 provide the parts outside the CDR3, is SQTIHQWPATLVQPVGSPLSLECTVEGTSNPNLYWYRQAAGRGLQLLFYSVGIGQISSEVPQNLSASRPQDRQFILSSKKLLLSDSGFYLCAWSVIRGADTQYFGPGTRLTVL.

This clone was recorded many times. Sequencing ends 3 residues short of the CDR3 end; the germline J gene provides the rest. The rearrangement uses TRBV2 and TRBJ1-5; D may be TRBD1 (6 bases). The CDR3 extends over 14 amino acids. Germline V CDR1 and CDR2: SNHLY, FYNNEI. The V gene lost 6 bases and the J gene lost 8 bases, with 17 bases spanning the gap. The CDR3 here is CASRQGGGEEPQHF. The sequenced CDR3 bases are TGTGCCAGCAGACAGGGCGGCGGAGAGGAGCCC.

About this clone itself: The DNA ends 3 residues before the CDR3 does, and the rest of the CDR3 is filled in from the germline J gene. The rearrangement links TRBV5-4 to TRBJ2-5; unclear D gene. With 3 bases removed from V and 1 base from J, the gap between germline ends came to 13 bases. CDR1 is SGHNT and CDR2 is YYREEE in the germline V gene (reference sequence). The CDR3 totals 15 residues. CDR3 sequence: CASSSTAKTQETQYF. The CDR3 DNA, read in part, is TGTGCCAGCAGCTCAACCGCGAAAACCCAAGAGACC.

At least ten counts were recorded for this clone. The read ends 3 residues shy of where the CDR3 ends; the end is completed using the germline J gene. The chain couples TRBV7-2 to TRBJ2-4; the D gene is possibly TRBD1 (6 bases). The germline V and J ends were trimmed by 5 bases and 9 bases, with 11 bases remaining between them. From germline, CDR1 is SGHTA and CDR2 FQGNSA. The CDR3 is made up of 12 amino acids. CDR3: CASSLTGSIQYF. The part of the CDR3 DNA that was read is TGTGCCAGCAGCCTAACAGGGAGCATT.

Many counts were recorded for this clone. The observed sequence ends 3 residues before the CDR3 terminus, with the missing tail filled in from the germline J gene. The chain couples TRBV4-1 to TRBJ2-7; 7 positions agree with TRBD1. The CDR3 covers 15 residues. Germline values: CDR1 MGHRA, CDR2 YSYEKL. The trim removed 2 bases at V and 5 bases at J, leaving 9 bases unmatched. This CDR3 is CASSQRWDTGDEQYF. The CDR3 bases that were read are TGCGCCAGCAGCCAACGGTGGGATACAGGGGACGAG.

This clone showed up just a few times. The read terminates 3 residues before the CDR3 end, so the remaining end is supplied by the germline J gene. The chain carries TRBV2 and TRBJ2-1, with 9 bases that match TRBD2. V lost 2 bases and J lost 0; bases outside the gene matches: 5. Germline V gives CDR1 SNHLY, CDR2 FYNNEI. This CDR3 has 17 residues. CDR3 DNA, as far as it was read: TGTGCCAGCAGTGAAAGTGTTAGCGGGAGCTCCTACAATGAG. This codes for CASSESVSGSSYNE. The entire CDR3 sequence reads CASSESVSGSSYNEQFF. The full variable domain, its missing parts supplied by reference TRBV2 and TRBJ2-1, is EPEVTQTPSHQVTQMGQEVILRCVPISNHLYFYWYRQILGQKVEFLVSFYNNEISEKSEIFDDQFSVERPDGSNFTLKIRSTKLEDSAMYFCASSESVSGSSYNEQFFGPGTRLTVL.

As regards this clone: The read ends 3 residues before the CDR3 terminus; that terminus is restored from the germline J gene. The chain is built from TRBV5-1 and TRBJ2-5; D remains unclear. In germline, CDR1 is SGHRS, CDR2 YFSETQ. The CDR3 contains 13 residues. V was trimmed by 2 bases and J by 1 base, leaving 6 bases between them. CDR3 in amino acids: CASSFEAQETQYF. The covered CDR3 bases are TGCGCCAGCAGCTTTGAGGCCCAAGAGACC. Using reference TRBV5-1 and TRBJ2-5 for the parts outside the CDR3, the full variable domain is KAGVTQTPRYLIKTRGQQVTLSCSPISGHRSVSWYQQTPGQGLQFLFEYFSETQRNKGNFPGRFSGRQFSNSRSEMNVSTLELGDSALYLCASSFEAQETQYFGPGTRLLVL.

This clone was counted a few times. A junction boundary mismatches the germline segment, possibly from a read error. The read terminates 3 residues before the CDR3 end, so the remaining end is supplied by the germline J gene. The V call is TRBV7-9, the J call TRBJ1-1; D is perhaps TRBD1 (6 bases). CDR3 length: 14 amino acids. Germline V gene data show CDR1 as SEHNR and CDR2 as FQNEAQ (reference sequence). CDR3 amino acids: CASSFDRRNAEAFF. The sequenced CDR3 bases are TGTGCCAGCAGCTTCGACAGGAGGAACGCTGAA.

This clone was detected a few times. The part of the CDR3 DNA that was read is TGCGCCAGCAGCTTGGGGGGGACTAGCGGGAGTGAGACC. As protein: CASSLGGTSGSET. The full CDR3 is CASSLGGTSGSETQYF. This rearrangement joins TRBV5-1 to TRBJ2-5; TRBD2 agrees at 14 bases. The sequenced fragment ends 3 residues before the CDR3 boundary, so the rest is inferred from the germline J gene. This CDR3 is built from 16 residues. Germline-derived CDR1 and CDR2 are SGHRS and YFSETQ. V lost 0 bases and J lost 5; bases outside the gene matches: 3.

This clone has a count of ten or more. The read terminates 3 residues before the CDR3 end, so the remaining end is supplied by the germline J gene. The chain uses TRBV18 and TRBJ1-5, with 7 bases fitting TRBD1. V shed 2 bases and J 7 bases; nucleotides not matched to a gene: 5. The germline V gene encodes CDR1 KGHSH and CDR2 LQKENI. CDR3 length: 14 amino acids. The DNA read from the CDR3 is TGTGCCAGCTCACCAATGACAGGGTTCCAGCCC. Residues: CASSPMTGFQP. The complete CDR3 reads CASSPMTGFQPQHF.

This clone was counted ten times or more. With the read ending 3 residues before the CDR3 end, the germline J gene is used to fill in that end. V and J are TRBV5-1 and TRBJ1-2, with TRBD1 identical over 7 bases. Germline V CDR1 and CDR2: SGHRS, YFSETQ. The V segment lost 1 base and the J segment 6 bases; nucleotides outside the gene matches: 6. The CDR3 length is 14 residues. The sequenced part of the CDR3 DNA is TGCGCCAGCAGCTTGAGTGCAGGGGGTGATGGC. It encodes CASSLSAGGDG. The full CDR3 is CASSLSAGGDGYTF.

This clone has ten or more counts. Sequencing ends 3 residues short of the CDR3 end; the germline J gene provides the rest. This chain joins TRBV19 and TRBJ1-2, with D maybe TRBD1 (6 bases). V was trimmed by 4 bases and J by 1 base, leaving 10 bases between them. The CDR3 loop spans 14 amino acids. Per germline, CDR1 LNHDA and CDR2 SQIVND (reference sequence). CDR3 DNA, as far as it was read: TGTGCCAGTAGTAAAGACAGGAATAACTATGGC. Translation gives CASSKDRNNYG. The whole CDR3 is CASSKDRNNYGYTF.

This clone has ten or more counts. The read comes to an end 3 residues before the CDR3 does, leaving the germline J gene to fill in the end. The V and J genes are TRBV2 and TRBJ2-7, with D possibly being TRBD1 or TRBD2 (5 bases each). Per the germline V gene, CDR1 is SNHLY and CDR2 is FYNNEI. The CDR3 sequence is 13 residues long. V gave up 8 bases and J gave up 0 bases, with 11 bases separating them. CDR3 in amino acids: CASGRDSSYEQYF. Incomplete CDR3 DNA: TGTGCCAGCGGGAGAGACAGCTCCTACGAG.

This clone was detected ten times or more. From the germline J gene comes the end of the CDR3, since the read stops 3 residues before it. The V and J genes are TRBV7-9 and TRBJ1-2, with 10 bases fitting TRBD1. J gave up 6 bases and V 4 bases, and 5 bases lay outside the gene matches. In germline, CDR1 is SEHNR, CDR2 FQNEAQ (reference sequence). The CDR3 is 14 residues long. Partial CDR3 DNA: TGTGCCAGCAGCTCAGTGACAGGGGGCCATGGC. Protein sequence: CASSSVTGGHG. The whole CDR3 reads CASSSVTGGHGYTF.

This clone was picked up a small number of times. The read falls 3 residues short of the CDR3 end, and the missing part is taken from the germline J gene. This chain uses TRBV6-2 or TRBV6-3 with TRBJ2-5, with 9 bases matching TRBD2. The CDR3 sequence is 17 residues long. With V trimmed by 6 bases and J by 5 bases, 16 bases remained unmatched. Germline CDR1 is MNHEY and CDR2 is SVGEGT. CDR3 in amino acids: CASSPLTSGLRAETQYF. CDR3 DNA, as far as it was read: TGTGCCAGCAGCCCTCTAACTAGCGGGCTTAGGGCGGAGACC.

In its sample, this clone was seen many times. The missing CDR3 end, 3 residues past where the read stops, is filled in from the germline J gene. This chain joins TRBV5-6 and TRBJ2-5; D is possibly TRBD1 or TRBD2 (6 bases each). V lost 4 bases and J 5 bases, leaving 15 bases between the germline ends. Looked up from germline, CDR1 is SGHDT and CDR2 is YYEEEE. CDR3 length equals 14 residues. CDR3 residues: CASSPTRRGETQYF. Incomplete CDR3 DNA: TGTGCCAGCAGCCCTACTAGGAGGGGGGAGACC.

Only a few counts were recorded for this clone. The read gets to within 3 residues of the CDR3 end, and the germline J gene fills in the rest. The chain recombines TRBV2 with TRBJ2-2, with 7 bases identical to TRBD2. This CDR3 comprises 14 residues. Germline trimming cut 4 bases from V and 10 bases from J; bases unmatched to any gene: 9. Germline V gene data show CDR1 as SNHLY and CDR2 as FYNNEI. The covered CDR3 bases are TGTGCCAGCAGTGGACTAGCTAAGGTAGTGGAG. Its translation: CASSGLAKVVE. The whole CDR3 protein reads CASSGLAKVVELFF.

This clone showed up many times. The sequenced fragment ends 3 residues before the CDR3 boundary, so the rest is inferred from the germline J gene. The chain links TRBV5-1 to TRBJ2-7, with 8 bases aligning to TRBD1. CDR3 length: 15 amino acids. Trimming at V came to 4 bases and at J to 2 bases, leaving 8 bases not matched to a gene. Per germline, CDR1 SGHRS and CDR2 YFSETQ. CDR3 loop: CASSPAGGAPYEQYF. Partial CDR3 DNA: TGCGCCAGCAGCCCGGCAGGGGGCGCCCCCTACGAG.

This clone was picked up a small number of times. The read ends 3 residues shy of where the CDR3 ends; the end is completed using the germline J gene. The J gene is TRBJ2-3, the V gene TRBV23-1, with D maybe TRBD1 (5 bases). TRBV23-1 is known as an ORF, though its function is uncertain. V lost 0 bases to trimming and J lost 4 bases, with 14 bases between them. The CDR3 consists of 16 residues. This CDR3 is CASSQSGPKGADTQYF. The covered CDR3 bases are TGCGCCAGCAGTCAATCGGGCCCAAAAGGGGCAGATACG.

There are many counts of this clone. The read ends 3 residues shy of where the CDR3 ends; the end is completed using the germline J gene. The rearrangement links TRBV30 to TRBJ1-2; D might be TRBD1 (6 bases). The CDR3 covers 14 residues. Trimming took 3 bases from V and 3 from J, leaving 14 bases between them. CDR1 and CDR2 (germline): GTSNPN, SVGIG (reference sequence). The part of the CDR3 DNA that was read is TGTGCCTGGAGGGAGCAGGGGATTTACTATGGC. Its protein is CAWREQGIYYG. In full, the CDR3 reads CAWREQGIYYGYTF.